The following is a TCR beta chain sequence with its context. Sequenced by immunoSEQ multiplex PCR; TCRdb stores in-frame clones only, minus some. The data hold roughly 130,000 clones, with about nine tenths observed a single time. This sample is part of a study of T cell responses to AZD1222 COVID-19 vaccine. This CDR3 region has 14 residues. CDR1 and CDR2 from the germline V gene are SGHAT and FQNNGV. Trimming removed 2 bases at V and 3 bases at J, with 10 bases between. The sequences come from peripheral blood, collected 28 days after the second AZD1222 dose. This rearrangement joins TRBV11-2 to TRBJ1-1; D unclear. This receptor was identified in an adult who received the AZD1222 COVID-19 vaccine. The CDR3 reads CASSLWRPDTEAFF. CDR3 bases: TGTGCCAGCAGCTTATGGAGGCCCGACACTGAAGCTTTCTTT.